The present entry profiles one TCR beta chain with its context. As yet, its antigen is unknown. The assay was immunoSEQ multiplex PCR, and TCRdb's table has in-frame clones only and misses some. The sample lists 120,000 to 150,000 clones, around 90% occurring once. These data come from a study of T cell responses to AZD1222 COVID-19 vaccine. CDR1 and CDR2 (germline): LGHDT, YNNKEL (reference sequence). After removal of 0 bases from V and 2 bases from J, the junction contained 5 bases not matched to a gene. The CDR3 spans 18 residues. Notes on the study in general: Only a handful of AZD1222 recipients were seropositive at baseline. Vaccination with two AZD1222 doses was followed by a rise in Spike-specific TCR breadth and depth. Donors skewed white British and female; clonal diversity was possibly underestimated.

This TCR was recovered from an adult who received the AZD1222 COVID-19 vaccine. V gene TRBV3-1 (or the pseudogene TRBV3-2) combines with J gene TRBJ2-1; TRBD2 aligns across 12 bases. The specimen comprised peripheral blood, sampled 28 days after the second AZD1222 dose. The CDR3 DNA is TGTGCCAGCAGCCAAGATCATCCTAGCGGGGGGGCCTACAATGAGCAGTTCTTC. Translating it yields CASSQDHPSGGAYNEQFF.